This T cell receptor (beta chain) stems from a study of PD-L1 blockade in urothelial cancer. A note on this clone: Its antigen remains unidentified.

The assay was immunoSEQ multiplex PCR, and TCRdb's table has in-frame clones only and misses some. The table lists 84,000 or so clones, over 75% of them singletons. Documented time point: pretreatment peripheral blood. Whole-study results and caveats: At 3 weeks on treatment, tumor-associated clones expanded more with durable benefit.

This sequence originates from a man aged 60 to 69 with urothelial cancer. The material sequenced was PBMCs, taken around atezolizumab (anti-PD-L1) treatment.

CDR3 in DNA: TGCGCCAGCAGCCCCCGTGGGGCCCTCGTTGGAAATGAGCAGTTCTTC. It encodes CASSPRGALVGNEQFF. The chain joins TRBV5-1 to TRBJ2-1; TRBD1 is a possible D gene (5 bases). Germline V gene sequence: CDR1 SGHRS, CDR2 YFSETQ. The length of the CDR3 is 16 residues. V was clipped by 4 bases and J by 7 bases, with 21 bases between them.